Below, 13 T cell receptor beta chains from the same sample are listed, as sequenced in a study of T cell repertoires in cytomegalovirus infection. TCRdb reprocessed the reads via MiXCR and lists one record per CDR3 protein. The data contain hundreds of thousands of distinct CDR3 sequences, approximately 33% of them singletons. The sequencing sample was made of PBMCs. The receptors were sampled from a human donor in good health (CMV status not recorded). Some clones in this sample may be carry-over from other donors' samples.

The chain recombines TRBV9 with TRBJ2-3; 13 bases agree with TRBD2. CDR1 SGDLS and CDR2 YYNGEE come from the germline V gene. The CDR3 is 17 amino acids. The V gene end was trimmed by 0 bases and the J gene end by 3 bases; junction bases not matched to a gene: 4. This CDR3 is CASSVELAGGPTDTQYF. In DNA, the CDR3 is TGTGCCAGCAGCGTAGAACTAGCGGGGGGGCCAACAGATACGCAGTATTTT.

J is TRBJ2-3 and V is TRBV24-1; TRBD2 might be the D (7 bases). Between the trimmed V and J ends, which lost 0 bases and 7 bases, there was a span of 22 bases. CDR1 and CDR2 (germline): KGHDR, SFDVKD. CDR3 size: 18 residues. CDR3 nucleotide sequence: TGTGCCACCAGTGATTTGAGGCGGGGGCTATCCGGAAAATATACGCAGTATTTT. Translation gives CATSDLRRGLSGKYTQYF.

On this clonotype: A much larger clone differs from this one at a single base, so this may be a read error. The CDR3 spells CASSLADSYNSPLQF. The CDR3 bases are TGTGCCAGCAGCTTAGCCGATAGTTATAATTCACCCCTCCAATTT. This chain connects TRBV7-6 to TRBJ1-6; D not resolved. Per germline, CDR1 SGHVS and CDR2 FNYEAQ. The CDR3 loop spans 15 amino acids.

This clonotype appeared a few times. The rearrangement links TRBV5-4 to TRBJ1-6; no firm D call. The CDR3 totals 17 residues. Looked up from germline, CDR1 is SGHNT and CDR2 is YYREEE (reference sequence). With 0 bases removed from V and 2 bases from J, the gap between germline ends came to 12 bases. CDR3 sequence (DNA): TGTGCCAGCAGCTTGGCAGGAGGGCCGCCCTATAATTCACCCCTCCACTTT. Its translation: CASSLAGGPPYNSPLHF.

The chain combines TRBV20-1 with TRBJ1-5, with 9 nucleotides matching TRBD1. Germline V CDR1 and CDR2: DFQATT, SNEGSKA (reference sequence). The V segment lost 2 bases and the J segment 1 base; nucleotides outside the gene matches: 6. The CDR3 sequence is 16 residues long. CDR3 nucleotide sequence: TGCAGTGCTAGAACGGCACAGGGGGCGAGCAATCAGCCCCAGCATTTT. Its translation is CSARTAQGASNQPQHF.

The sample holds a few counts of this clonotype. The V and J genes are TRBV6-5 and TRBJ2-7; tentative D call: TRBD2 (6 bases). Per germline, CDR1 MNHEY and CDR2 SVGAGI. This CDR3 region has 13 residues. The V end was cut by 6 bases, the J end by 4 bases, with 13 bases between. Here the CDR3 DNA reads TGTGCCAGCAGCCCCGGGACTTTGTACGAGCAGTACTTC. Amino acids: CASSPGTLYEQYF.

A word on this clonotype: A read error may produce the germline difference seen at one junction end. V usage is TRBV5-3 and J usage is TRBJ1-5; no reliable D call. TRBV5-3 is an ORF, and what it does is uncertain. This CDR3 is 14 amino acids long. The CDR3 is CASSLEGFSSTLNF. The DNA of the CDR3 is TGTGCCAGCAGCTTGGAGGGTTTCAGTTCCACCTTGAATTTT.

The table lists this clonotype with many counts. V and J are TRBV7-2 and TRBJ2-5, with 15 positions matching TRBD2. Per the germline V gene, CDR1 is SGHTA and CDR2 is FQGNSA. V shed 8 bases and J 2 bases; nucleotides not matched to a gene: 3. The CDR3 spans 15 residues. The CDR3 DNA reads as TGTGCCAGCTCCGGACTAGCGGGGGGGCAAGAGACCCAGTACTTC. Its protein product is CASSGLAGGQETQYF.

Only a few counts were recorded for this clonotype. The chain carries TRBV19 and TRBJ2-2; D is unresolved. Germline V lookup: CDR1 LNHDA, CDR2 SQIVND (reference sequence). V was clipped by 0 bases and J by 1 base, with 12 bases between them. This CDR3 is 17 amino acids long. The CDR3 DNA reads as TGTGCCAGTAGTATAGATAGTCTTCGAAGGAACACCGGGGAGCTGTTTTTT. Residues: CASSIDSLRRNTGELFF.

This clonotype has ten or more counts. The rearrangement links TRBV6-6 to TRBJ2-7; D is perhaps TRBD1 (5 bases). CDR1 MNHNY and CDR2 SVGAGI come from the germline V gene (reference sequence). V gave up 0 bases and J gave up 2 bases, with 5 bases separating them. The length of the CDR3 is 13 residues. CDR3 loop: CASSYSDTYEQYF. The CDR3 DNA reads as TGTGCCAGCAGTTACTCGGACACCTACGAGCAGTACTTC.

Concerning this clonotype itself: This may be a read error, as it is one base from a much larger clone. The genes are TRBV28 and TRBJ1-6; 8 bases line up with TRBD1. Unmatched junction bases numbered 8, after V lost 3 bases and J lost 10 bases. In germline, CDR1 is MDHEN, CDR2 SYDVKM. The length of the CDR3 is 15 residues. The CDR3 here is CASSFARQGRSPLHF. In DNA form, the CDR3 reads TGTGCCAGCAGTTTCGCGAGACAGGGGCGATCACCCCTCCACTTT.

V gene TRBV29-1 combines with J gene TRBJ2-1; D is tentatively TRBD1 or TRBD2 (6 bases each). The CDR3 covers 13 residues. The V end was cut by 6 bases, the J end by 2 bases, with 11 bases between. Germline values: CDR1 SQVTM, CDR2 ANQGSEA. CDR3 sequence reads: CSVRGTPYNEQFF. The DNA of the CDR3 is TGCAGCGTACGGGGGACACCCTACAATGAGCAGTTCTTC.

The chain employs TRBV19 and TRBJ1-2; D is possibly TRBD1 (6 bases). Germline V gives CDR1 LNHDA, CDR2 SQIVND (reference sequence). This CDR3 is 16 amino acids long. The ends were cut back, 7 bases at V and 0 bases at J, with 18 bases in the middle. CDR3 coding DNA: TGTGCCAGTACCCCGGGCCTGGACAGACCTAACTATGGCTACACCTTC. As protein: CASTPGLDRPNYGYTF.